The rows below give T cell receptor beta chains drawn from one sample of a study of beta chain features in type 1 diabetes. Produced via immunoSEQ multiplex PCR; TCRdb's table is partial and in-frame only. The table records hundreds of thousands of clones, around an eighth of them present only once. The sequenced material came from naive CD4+ T cells from blood. All receptors derive from a young man with type 1 diabetes. Each CDR3 is given without its conserved first and last residue. Fields, in order: J gene, V gene, CDR3 protein.

TRBJ2-7 | TRBV6-1 | ASRRGEQY
TRBJ2-7 | TRBV4-1 | ASSQVDFLAFEQY
TRBJ2-5 | TRBV9 | ASSEALGGRETQY
TRBJ1-5 | TRBV30 | AWSLGQYSNQPQH
TRBJ2-5 | TRBV4-2 | ASSQDMETQY
TRBJ2-3 | TRBV6-5 | ASSHNGGTDTQY
TRBJ2-1 | TRBV7-2 | ASSLWDGNYNEQF
TRBJ2-3 | TRBV28 | ASSSVTDTQY
TRBJ2-7 | TRBV5-6 | ASSLVASYEQY
TRBJ2-7 | TRBV29-1 | SVEDPQGLTYEQY
TRBJ1-5 | TRBV4-1 | ASSQDPSGGSNQPQH
TRBJ2-1 | TRBV11-3 | ASSLNPGRVF
TRBJ2-1 | TRBV4-1 | ASSLPKGENEQF
TRBJ1-2 | TRBV19 | ASSAWTGGYT
TRBJ2-6 | TRBV7-9 | ASSSVTSGANVLT
TRBJ1-1 | TRBV7-2 | ASSLWSKNTEAF
TRBJ1-1 | TRBV7-3 | ASSRDRDTEAF
TRBJ2-7 | TRBV7-7 | ASSSGVEQY
TRBJ2-3 | TRBV18 | ASSPPNGLASDTQY
TRBJ1-1 | TRBV29-1 | SAQGRADTEAF
TRBJ1-2 | TRBV4-2 | ASSQDVAGNARNYGYT
TRBJ2-7 | TRBV18 | ASSPGTGGDYEQY